This T cell receptor beta chain was found in a study of T cells in Graves' hyperthyroidism and ophthalmopathy. The V gene's germline CDR1 is SGHNT and CDR2 YENEEA. This CDR3 region has 15 residues. Trimming removed 3 bases at V and 0 bases at J, with 10 bases between. This clonotype was counted ten times or more. Regions amplified from RNA transcripts were the TCR beta CDR3 regions. The HTBI primer set drove a first-round RT-PCR of the TCR CDR3. Using its own MiXCR run on the multiplex PCR reads, TCRdb lists one record per CDR3 protein. Of about 710,000 distinct CDR3 sequences listed, around 17% are singletons.

Sequences were obtained from blood. The V and J genes are TRBV11-3 and TRBJ2-3, with D tentatively TRBD1 (5 bases). The sequence was obtained from a young man with Graves' hyperthyroidism. The CDR3 coding sequence is TGTGCCAGCAGCTTCGAGACAGCTAGCACAGATACGCAGTATTTT. This gives the protein CASSFETASTDTQYF.